The clone carrying this T cell receptor beta chain was picked up a small number of times. As yet, its antigen is unknown. These data come from a study of T cell repertoires in cytomegalovirus infection. Study information: Based on public TCR beta signatures, there were indications of CMV infection and of a matching HLA type.

From the reads, TCRdb called clonotypes with MiXCR, one entry per CDR3 protein. The data hold approximately 260,000 distinct CDR3 sequences, with 15% to 20% observed a single time. Study results and caveats: Individuals carrying CMV plus the relevant HLA were identified by cumulative frequency of public TCR beta families. There were HLA-C-restricted CMV-specific TCR beta clonotypes dominating the ex vivo response.

This receptor was taken from a human donor in good health (CMV status not recorded). Some clones in this sample may be carry-over from other donors' samples. Sequencing used CD8+ T cells from PBMCs.

The CDR3 loop reads CASSYSIGTGSNEQFF. The CDR3, as DNA: TGTGCCAGCAGTTACTCAATCGGTACAGGTTCCAATGAGCAGTTCTTC. J is TRBJ2-1 and V is TRBV6-5, with a weak D call TRBD1 (5 bases). In germline, CDR1 is MNHEY, CDR2 SVGAGI. The CDR3 contains 16 residues. The V gene lost 0 bases and the J gene lost 6 bases, with 15 bases spanning the gap.